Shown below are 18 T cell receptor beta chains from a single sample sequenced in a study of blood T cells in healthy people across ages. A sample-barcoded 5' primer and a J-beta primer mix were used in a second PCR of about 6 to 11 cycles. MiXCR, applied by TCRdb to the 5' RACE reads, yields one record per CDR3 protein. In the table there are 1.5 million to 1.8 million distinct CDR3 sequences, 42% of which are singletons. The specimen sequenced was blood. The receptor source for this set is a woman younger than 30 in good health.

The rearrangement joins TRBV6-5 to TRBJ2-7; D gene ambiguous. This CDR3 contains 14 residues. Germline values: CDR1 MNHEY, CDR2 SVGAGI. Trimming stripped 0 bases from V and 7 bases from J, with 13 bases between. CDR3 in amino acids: CASSYSPVEREQYF. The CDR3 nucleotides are TGTGCCAGCAGTTACTCGCCAGTGGAGAGGGAGCAGTACTTC.

In DNA form, the CDR3 reads TGCAGTGCTTCCACCGGGACAGGGACTAACGAGCAGTACTTC. The encoded protein is CSASTGTGTNEQYF. V usage is TRBV20-1 and J usage is TRBJ2-7; 9 bases are a match to TRBD1. The germline V gene has CDR1 DFQATT and CDR2 SNEGSKA (reference sequence). CDR3 size: 14 residues. Trimming removed 5 bases from V and 5 bases from J; junction bases left unmatched: 10.

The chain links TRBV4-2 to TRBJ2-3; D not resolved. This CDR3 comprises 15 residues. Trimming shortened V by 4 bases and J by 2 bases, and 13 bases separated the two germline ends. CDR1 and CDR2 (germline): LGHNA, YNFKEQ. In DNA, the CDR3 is TGTGCCAGCAGCCCAAACGCCAGGAACACAGATACGCAGTATTTT. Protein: CASSPNARNTDTQYF.

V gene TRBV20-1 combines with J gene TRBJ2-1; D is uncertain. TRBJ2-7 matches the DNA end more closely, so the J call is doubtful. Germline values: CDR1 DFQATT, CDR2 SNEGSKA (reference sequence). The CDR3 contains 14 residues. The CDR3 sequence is CSARGFNPYNEQYF. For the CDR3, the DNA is TGCAGTGCTAGAGGATTCAACCCCTACAATGAGCAGTACTTC.

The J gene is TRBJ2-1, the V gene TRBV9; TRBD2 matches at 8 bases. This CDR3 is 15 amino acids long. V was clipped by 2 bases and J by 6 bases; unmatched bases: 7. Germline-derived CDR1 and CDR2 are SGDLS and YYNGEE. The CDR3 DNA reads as TGTGCCAGCAGCGTTTCCCGGGGGGGCCCCAATGAGCAGTTCTTC. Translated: CASSVSRGGPNEQFF.

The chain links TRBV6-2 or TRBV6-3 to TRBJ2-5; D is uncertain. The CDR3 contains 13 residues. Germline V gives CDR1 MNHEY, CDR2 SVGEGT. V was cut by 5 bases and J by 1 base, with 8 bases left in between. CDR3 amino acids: CASSTQPQETQYF. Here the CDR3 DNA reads TGTGCCAGCAGTACTCAACCCCAAGAGACCCAGTACTTC.

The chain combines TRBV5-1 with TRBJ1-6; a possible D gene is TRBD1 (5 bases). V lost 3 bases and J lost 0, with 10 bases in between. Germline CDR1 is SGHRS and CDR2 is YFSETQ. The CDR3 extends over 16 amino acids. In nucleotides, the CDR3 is TGCGCCAGCAGCTCAGGGTTCAGCTCCTATAATTCACCCCTCCACTTT. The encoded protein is CASSSGFSSYNSPLHF.

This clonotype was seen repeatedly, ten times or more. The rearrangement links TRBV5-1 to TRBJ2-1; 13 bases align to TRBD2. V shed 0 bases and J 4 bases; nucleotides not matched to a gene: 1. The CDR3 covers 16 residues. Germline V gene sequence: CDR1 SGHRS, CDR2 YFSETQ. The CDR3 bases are TGCGCCAGCAGCTTGGTACTAGCGGGAGGGTACAATGAGCAGTTCTTC. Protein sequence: CASSLVLAGGYNEQFF.

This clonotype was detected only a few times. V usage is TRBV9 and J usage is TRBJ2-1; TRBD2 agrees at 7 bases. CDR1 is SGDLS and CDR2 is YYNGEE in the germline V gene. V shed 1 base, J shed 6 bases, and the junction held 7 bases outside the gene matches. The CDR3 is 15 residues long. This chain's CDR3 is CASSVQASGGNEQFF. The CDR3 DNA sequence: TGTGCCAGCAGCGTACAAGCTAGCGGTGGCAATGAGCAGTTCTTC.

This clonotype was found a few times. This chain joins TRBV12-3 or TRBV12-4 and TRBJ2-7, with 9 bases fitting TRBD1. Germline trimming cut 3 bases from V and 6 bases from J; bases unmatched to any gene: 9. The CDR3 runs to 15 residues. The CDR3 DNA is TGTGCCAGCAGTTTCGCCGGGACAGGGAAAAGCGAGCAGTACTTC. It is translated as CASSFAGTGKSEQYF.

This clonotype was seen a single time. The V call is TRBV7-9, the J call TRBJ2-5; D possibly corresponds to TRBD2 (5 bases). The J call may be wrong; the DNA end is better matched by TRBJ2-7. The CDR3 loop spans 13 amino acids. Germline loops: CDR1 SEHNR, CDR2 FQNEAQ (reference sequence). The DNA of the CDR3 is TGTGCCAGCAGCTTATACGGGGAAGACGAGCAGTACTTC. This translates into CASSLYGEDEQYF.

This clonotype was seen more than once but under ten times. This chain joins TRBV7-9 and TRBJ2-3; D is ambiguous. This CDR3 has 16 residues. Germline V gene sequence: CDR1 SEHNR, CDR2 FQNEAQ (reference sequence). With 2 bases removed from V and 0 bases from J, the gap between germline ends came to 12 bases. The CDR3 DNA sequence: TGTGCCAGCAGCTTAATCTTACGGTCGAGCACAGATACGCAGTATTTT. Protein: CASSLILRSSTDTQYF.

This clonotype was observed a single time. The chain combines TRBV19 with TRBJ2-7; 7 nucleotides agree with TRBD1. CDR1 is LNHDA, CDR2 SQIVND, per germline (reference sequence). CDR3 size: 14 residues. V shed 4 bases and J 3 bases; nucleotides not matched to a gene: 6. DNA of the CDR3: TGTGCCAGTAGTACCCCGACAGGGTTCTACGAGCAGTACTTC. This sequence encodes CASSTPTGFYEQYF. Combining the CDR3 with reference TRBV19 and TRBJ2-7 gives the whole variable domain DGGITQSPKYLFRKEGQNVTLSCEQNLNHDAMYWYRQDPGQGLRLIYYSQIVNDFQKGDIAEGYSVSREKKESFPLTVTSAQKNPTAFYLCASSTPTGFYEQYFGPGTRLTVT.

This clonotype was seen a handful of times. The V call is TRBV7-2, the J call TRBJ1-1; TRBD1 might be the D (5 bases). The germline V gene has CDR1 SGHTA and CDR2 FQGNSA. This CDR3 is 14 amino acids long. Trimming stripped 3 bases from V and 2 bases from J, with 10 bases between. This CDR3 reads CASSFRQGNTEAFF. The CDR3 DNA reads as TGTGCCAGCAGCTTCCGGCAGGGCAACACTGAAGCTTTCTTT.

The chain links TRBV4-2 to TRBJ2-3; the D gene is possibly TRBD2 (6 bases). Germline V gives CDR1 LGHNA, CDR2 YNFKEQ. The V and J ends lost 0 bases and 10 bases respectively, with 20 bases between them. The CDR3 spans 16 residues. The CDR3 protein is CASSQDSTPGVRSQYF. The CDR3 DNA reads TGTGCCAGCAGCCAAGATTCGACCCCGGGGGTGAGATCGCAGTATTTT.

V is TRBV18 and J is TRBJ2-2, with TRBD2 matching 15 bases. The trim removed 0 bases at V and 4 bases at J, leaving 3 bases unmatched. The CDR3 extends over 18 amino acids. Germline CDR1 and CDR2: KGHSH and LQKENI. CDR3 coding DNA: TGTGCCAGCTCACCACCGGGACTAGCGGGAGGCAGCACCGGGGAGCTGTTTTTT. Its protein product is CASSPPGLAGGSTGELFF.

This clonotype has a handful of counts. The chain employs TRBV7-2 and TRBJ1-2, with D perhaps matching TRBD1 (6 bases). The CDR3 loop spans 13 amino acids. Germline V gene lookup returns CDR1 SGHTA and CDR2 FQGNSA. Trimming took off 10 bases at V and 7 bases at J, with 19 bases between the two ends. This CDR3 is CATSHPQGLGYTF. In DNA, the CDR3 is TGTGCCACAAGCCACCCACAGGGTCTTGGCTACACCTTC. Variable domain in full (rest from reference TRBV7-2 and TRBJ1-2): GAGVSQSPSNKVTEKGKDVELRCDPISGHTALYWYRQSLGQGLEFLIYFQGNSAPDKSGLPSDRFSAERTGGSVSTLTIQRTQQEDSAVYLCATSHPQGLGYTFGSGTRLTVV.

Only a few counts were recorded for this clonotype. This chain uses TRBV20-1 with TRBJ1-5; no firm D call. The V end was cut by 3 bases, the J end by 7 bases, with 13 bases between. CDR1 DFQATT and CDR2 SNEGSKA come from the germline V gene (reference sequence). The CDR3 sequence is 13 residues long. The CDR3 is CSASNGVGQPQHF. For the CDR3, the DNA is TGCAGTGCTAGCAACGGGGTAGGGCAGCCCCAGCATTTT.